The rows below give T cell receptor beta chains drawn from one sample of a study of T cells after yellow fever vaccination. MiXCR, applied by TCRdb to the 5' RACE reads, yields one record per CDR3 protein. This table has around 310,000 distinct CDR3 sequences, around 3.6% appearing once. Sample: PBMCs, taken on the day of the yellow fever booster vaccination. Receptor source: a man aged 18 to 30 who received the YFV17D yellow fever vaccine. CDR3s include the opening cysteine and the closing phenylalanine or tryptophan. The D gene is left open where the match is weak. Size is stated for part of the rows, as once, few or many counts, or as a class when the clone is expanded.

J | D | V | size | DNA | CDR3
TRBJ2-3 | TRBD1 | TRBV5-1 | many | TGCGCCAGCAGCTTCCGGGACAGGGGCACAGATACGCAGTATTTT | CASSFRDRGTDTQYF
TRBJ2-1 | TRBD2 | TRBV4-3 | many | TGCGCCAGCAGCCATGGGACTAGCAGTTACAATGAGCAGTTCTTC | CASSHGTSSYNEQFF
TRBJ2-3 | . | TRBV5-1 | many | TGCGCCAGCAGCTCGGAACCCTTTACAGATACGCAGTATTTT | CASSSEPFTDTQYF
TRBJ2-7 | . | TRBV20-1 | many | TGCAGTGCTCTACACCCAGGAGGGGGGTCCAGTGACGAGCAGTACTTC | CSALHPGGGSSDEQYF
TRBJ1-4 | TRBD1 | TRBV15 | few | TGTGCCACCAGCAGGGATAGACAGGGAACTCTGGAACTGTTTTTT | CATSRDRQGTLELFF
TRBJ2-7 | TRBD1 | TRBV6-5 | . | TGTGCCAGCACCCTGGGACAGGGGGCGGGAGAGCAGTACTTC | CASTLGQGAGEQYF
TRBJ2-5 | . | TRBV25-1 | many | TGTGCCAGCAGTGACATTTTTGCCATCGACACTGAGACCCAGTACTTC | CASSDIFAIDTETQYF
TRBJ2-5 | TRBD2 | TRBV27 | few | TGTGCCAGCAGGACCTTTGCGGGGGGGTACCAAGAGACCCAGTACTTC | CASRTFAGGYQETQYF
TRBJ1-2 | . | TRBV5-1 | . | TGCGCCAGCAGCTTGGCGGGATTTGGCTACACCTTC | CASSLAGFGYTF
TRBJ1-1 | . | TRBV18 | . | TGTGCCAGCTCACAGACCCCGGGCACTGAAGCTTTCTTT | CASSQTPGTEAFF
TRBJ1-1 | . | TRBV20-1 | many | TGCAGTGCTAGGGGAGGGTCAGTGAACACTGAAGCTTTCTTT | CSARGGSVNTEAFF
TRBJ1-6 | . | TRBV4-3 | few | TGCGCCAGCAGCCAAGATGGAACGGCCCAAGGCCTTCCCCTCCACTTT | CASSQDGTAQGLPLHF
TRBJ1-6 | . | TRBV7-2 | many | TGTGCCAGCAGCTTGCGGCAGGCATTCGCTAATTCACCCCTCCACTTT | CASSLRQAFANSPLHF
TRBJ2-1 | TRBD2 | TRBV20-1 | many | TGCAGTGCTAGCCGACTAGCGGGGTACAATGAGCAGTTCTTC | CSASRLAGYNEQFF
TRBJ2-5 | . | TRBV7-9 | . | TGTGCCAGCAGCTTAGCCTTGGGTTCAGGAAAGACCCAGTACTTC | CASSLALGSGKTQYF
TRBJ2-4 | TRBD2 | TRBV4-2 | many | TGTGCCAGCAGCCTTGGGAGCGGGGGTGCCAAAAACATTCAGTACTTC | CASSLGSGGAKNIQYF
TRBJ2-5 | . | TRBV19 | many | TGTGCCAGCTCCCAGGGGTATGCCGGGGAGACCCAGTACTTC | CASSQGYAGETQYF
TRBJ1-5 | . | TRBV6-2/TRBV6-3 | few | TGTGCCAGCAGACCAACAGGGCTTAGCAATCAGCCCCAGCATTTT | CASRPTGLSNQPQHF
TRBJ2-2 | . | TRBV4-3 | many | TGCGCCAGCAGCGACATCCGTGGAGGTGAAGTGCTGTTTTTT | CASSDIRGGEVLFF
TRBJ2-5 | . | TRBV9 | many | TGTGCCAGCAGCTCCATCACGTACGGGGCAGAGACCCAGTACTTC | CASSSITYGAETQYF
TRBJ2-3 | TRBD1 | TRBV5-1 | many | TGCGCCAGCGGTGTAGACAGGGGCACAGATACGCAGTATTTT | CASGVDRGTDTQYF
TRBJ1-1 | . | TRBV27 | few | TGTGCCAGCAGTGGATATAGGAACACTGAAGCTTTCTTT | CASSGYRNTEAFF